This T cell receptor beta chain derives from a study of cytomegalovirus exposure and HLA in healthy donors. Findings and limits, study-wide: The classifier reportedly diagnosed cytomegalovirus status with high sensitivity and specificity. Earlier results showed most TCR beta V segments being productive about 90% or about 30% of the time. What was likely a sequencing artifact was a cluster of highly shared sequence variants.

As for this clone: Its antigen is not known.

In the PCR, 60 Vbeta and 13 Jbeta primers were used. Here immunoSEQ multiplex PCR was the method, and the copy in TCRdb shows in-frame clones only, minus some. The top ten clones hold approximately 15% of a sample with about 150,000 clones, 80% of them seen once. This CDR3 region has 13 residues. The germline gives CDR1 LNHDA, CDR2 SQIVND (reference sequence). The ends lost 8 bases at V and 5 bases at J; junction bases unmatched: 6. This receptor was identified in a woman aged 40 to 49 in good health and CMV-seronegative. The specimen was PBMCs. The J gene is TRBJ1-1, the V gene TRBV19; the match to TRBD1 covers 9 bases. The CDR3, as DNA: TGTGCCAGTTGGGGACAGGGCCGGACTGAAGCTTTCTTT. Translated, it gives CASWGQGRTEAFF.